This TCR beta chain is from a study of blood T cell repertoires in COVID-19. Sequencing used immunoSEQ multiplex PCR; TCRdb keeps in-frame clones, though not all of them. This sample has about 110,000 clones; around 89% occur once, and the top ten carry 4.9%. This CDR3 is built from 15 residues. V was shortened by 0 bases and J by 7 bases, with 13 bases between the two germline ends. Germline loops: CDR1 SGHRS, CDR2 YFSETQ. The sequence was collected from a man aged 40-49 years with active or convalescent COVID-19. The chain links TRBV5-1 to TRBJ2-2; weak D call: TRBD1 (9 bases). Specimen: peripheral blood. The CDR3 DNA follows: TGCGCCAGCAGCTTGGTAGCGGGACAGGGCGGGGAGCTGTTTTTT. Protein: CASSLVAGQGGELFF.